The clone carrying this TCR beta chain came up once. V trimming: 6 bases; J trimming: 6 bases; junction bases outside the gene matches: 7. From germline, CDR1 is MNHEY and CDR2 SMNVEV (reference sequence). This CDR3 has 16 amino acids. This entry belongs to a study of shared clonotypes between healthy human individuals. Whole-study context: Per donor, CD8 memory used one plate, CD8 naive used two, CD4 memory used three and CD4 naive used three.

Sequencing was performed with immunoSEQ multiplex PCR; in TCRdb, only in-frame clones are kept and a portion is missing. The sample shows 1 million to 1.3 million clones, 75% to 80% of them seen only once. The sample comprised memory CD4+ T cells from PBMCs. Subset here: CD45RA-negative fraction. The chain carries TRBV27 and TRBJ2-3, with 15 bases that match TRBD2. This receptor was obtained from a man in his late teens or twenties in good health. Some clones in this sample may be carry-over from other donors' samples. The CDR3 nucleotides read TGTGCCAGCAGCTTCGGACTAGCGGGAGGGCCTGATACGCAGTATTTT. This encodes CASSFGLAGGPDTQYF.